Shown below are 30 T cell receptor beta chains from a single sample sequenced in a study of blood T cell repertoires in COVID-19. Method: immunoSEQ multiplex PCR; TCRdb's copy keeps in-frame clones and lacks some. The table records 65,000 to 80,000 clones, about 90% of them present only once. The sample taken for sequencing was peripheral blood. All receptors derive from a man between 45 and 60 years old with active COVID-19.

The chain joins TRBV7-3 to TRBJ1-1; TRBD1 agrees at 7 bases. Germline trimming cut 3 bases from V and 6 bases from J; bases unmatched to any gene: 7. The CDR3 is 14 residues long. The V gene's germline CDR1 is SGHTA and CDR2 FQGTGA. CDR3 nucleotide sequence: TGTGCCAGCAGCTTTTTACAGGGGCGGCCTGAAGCTTTCTTT. Protein product: CASSFLQGRPEAFF.

The rearrangement joins TRBV4-1 to TRBJ1-1; D is undetermined. CDR3 size: 17 residues. The ends were cut back, 0 bases at V and 1 base at J, with 15 bases in the middle. Germline lookup yields CDR1 MGHRA and CDR2 YSYEKL. CDR3 DNA sequence: TGCGCCAGCAGCCAAGATGTCCGGCAGGAAAGGAACACTGAAGCTTTCTTT. Its translation: CASSQDVRQERNTEAFF.

In this sample, this clone turned up a few times. The CDR3 loop is CASSLETASDEQYF. The CDR3 DNA follows: TGTGCCAGCAGCTTAGAGACGGCTAGTGACGAGCAGTACTTC. The V call is TRBV7-6, the J call TRBJ2-7; no clear D gene. The CDR3 extends over 14 amino acids. Germline-derived CDR1 and CDR2 are SGHVS and FNYEAQ. V lost 1 base and J lost 5, with 12 bases in between.

This rearrangement joins TRBV4-3 to TRBJ1-1, with D maybe TRBD1 (6 bases). V was trimmed by 3 bases and J by 1 base, leaving 15 bases between them. There are 16 residues in the CDR3. Germline CDR1 is LGHNA and CDR2 is YSLEER. CDR3 nucleotide sequence: TGCGCCAGCAGCCACCTAACTCCGACAGGGAACACTGAAGCTTTCTTT. Amino acids: CASSHLTPTGNTEAFF.

The chain combines TRBV30 with TRBJ2-5; 8 bases are shared with TRBD2. CDR1 and CDR2 from the germline V gene are GTSNPN and SVGIG (reference sequence). Germline trimming cut 4 bases from V and 1 base from J; bases unmatched to any gene: 5. This CDR3 has 14 amino acids. The CDR3 coding sequence is TGTGCCTGGACTATCGGGGGGGCCCAAGAGACCCAGTACTTC. This sequence encodes CAWTIGGAQETQYF.

This clone was recorded once. The chain combines TRBV7-2 with TRBJ1-2, with 8 nucleotides matching TRBD1. After removal of 2 bases from V and 4 bases from J, the junction contained 6 bases not matched to a gene. This CDR3 is 15 amino acids long. The germline V gene has CDR1 SGHTA and CDR2 FQGNSA. The CDR3: CASSLNQGASYGYTF. In DNA, the CDR3 is TGTGCCAGCAGCTTAAACCAGGGGGCAAGCTATGGCTACACCTTC. The full variable domain, in which reference TRBV7-2 and TRBJ1-2 provide the parts outside the CDR3, is GAGVSQSPSNKVTEKGKDVELRCDPISGHTALYWYRQSLGQGLEFLIYFQGNSAPDKSGLPSDRFSAERTGGSVSTLTIQRTQQEDSAVYLCASSLNQGASYGYTFGSGTRLTVV.

The chain recombines TRBV7-8 with TRBJ2-7, with 7 nucleotides matching TRBD1. Germline trimming cut 9 bases from V and 2 bases from J; bases unmatched to any gene: 7. CDR1 is SGHVS and CDR2 is FQNEAQ in the germline V gene. This CDR3 contains 13 residues. The CDR3 DNA reads as TGTGCCAGTCTACTAGGGACAGCCTACGAGCAGTACTTC. Translated: CASLLGTAYEQYF.

This clone has only one observation. This sequence joins TRBV5-6 and TRBJ1-1, with D possibly matching TRBD1 (5 bases). CDR3 length: 15 amino acids. The V gene lost 3 bases and the J gene lost 6 bases, with 18 bases spanning the gap. CDR1 SGHDT and CDR2 YYEEEE come from the germline V gene. The CDR3 sequence: CASSSSTQGRAEAFF. In nucleotides, the CDR3 is TGTGCCAGCAGCTCTTCCACCCAGGGTAGGGCTGAAGCTTTCTTT.

J is TRBJ1-1 and V is TRBV18; D unresolved. The CDR3 is 13 residues long. Between the trimmed V and J ends, which lost 2 bases and 2 bases, there was a span of 6 bases. Germline CDR1 KGHSH, CDR2 LQKENI. The CDR3 region has the DNA TGTGCCAGCTCACCAGGTCTAAACACTGAAGCTTTCTTT. It is translated as CASSPGLNTEAFF.

The chain joins TRBV6-2 or TRBV6-3 to TRBJ2-7; 8 bases map to TRBD2. Germline values: CDR1 MNHEY, CDR2 SVGEGT. This CDR3 contains 15 residues. Trimming at V came to 4 bases and at J to 6 bases, leaving 11 bases not matched to a gene. The CDR3 DNA reads TGTGCCAGCAGTTCCGGACTAGCCGCGAAGGGCGAGCAGTACTTC. It encodes CASSSGLAAKGEQYF.

CDR3 DNA sequence: TGTGCCAGCAGCAAGAGGACAGGGGGAGACTATGGCTACACCTTC. Amino acids: CASSKRTGGDYGYTF. V usage is TRBV7-2 and J usage is TRBJ1-2; 10 bases are a match to TRBD1. The J segment lost 3 bases and the V segment lost 5 bases, leaving 6 bases of the junction unmatched. There are 15 residues in the CDR3. CDR1 is SGHTA and CDR2 is FQGNSA in the germline V gene.

This clone appeared a few times. This chain uses TRBV18 with TRBJ1-1, with a weak D call TRBD1 (6 bases). The CDR3 covers 13 residues. V was cut by 5 bases and J by 3 bases, with 10 bases left in between. Germline assignment: CDR1 KGHSH and CDR2 LQKENI. In DNA form, the CDR3 reads TGTGCCAGCTCAACTACAGGGTACACTGAAGCTTTCTTT. Residues: CASSTTGYTEAFF.

This clone was counted a single time. The genes are TRBV3-1 (or the pseudogene TRBV3-2) and TRBJ1-2; D is possibly TRBD1 (5 bases). Trimming took 7 bases from V and 6 from J, leaving 15 bases between them. The CDR3 sequence is 13 residues long. Per germline, CDR1 LGHDT and CDR2 YNNKEL (reference sequence). Written as DNA, the CDR3 is TGTGCCAGCAAAGCCGCGGGGGGAAATGGCTACACCTTC. It is translated as CASKAAGGNGYTF.

This rearrangement joins TRBV19 to TRBJ1-5, with 7 positions matching TRBD1. V shed 6 bases, J shed 4 bases, and the junction held 9 bases outside the gene matches. The CDR3 sequence is 15 residues long. Germline V lookup: CDR1 LNHDA, CDR2 SQIVND (reference sequence). The CDR3 bases are TGTGCCAGTAGCGCTCCACAGGGGTTTAATCAGCCCCAGCATTTT. This codes for CASSAPQGFNQPQHF.

The CDR3 bases are TGTGCCGGACGTAGACAGGCTTACACCGGGGAGCTGTTTTTT. As protein: CAGRRQAYTGELFF. V usage is TRBV30 and J usage is TRBJ2-2, with a weak D call TRBD1 (6 bases). Per germline, CDR1 GTSNPN and CDR2 SVGIG (reference sequence). This CDR3 has 14 residues. Trimming removed 8 bases at V and 3 bases at J, with 16 bases between.

This clone was recorded only once. This chain uses TRBV5-6 with TRBJ1-1, with 10 bases identical to TRBD1. Germline CDR1 reads SGHDT; CDR2 reads YYEEEE. V dropped 2 bases and J dropped 3; count of bases not matched to a gene: 10. This CDR3 spans 17 amino acids. For the CDR3, the DNA is TGTGCCAGCAGCTTCGGGACAGGGGTCCATAGGGACACTGAAGCTTTCTTT. Encoded protein: CASSFGTGVHRDTEAFF.

The chain combines TRBV24-1 with TRBJ1-2; 10 bases line up with TRBD1. The CDR3 has 15 residues. CDR1 KGHDR and CDR2 SFDVKD come from the germline V gene. The trim removed 4 bases at V and 8 bases at J, leaving 9 bases unmatched. CDR3 sequence: CATSDTRQGARGYTF. The CDR3 DNA follows: TGTGCCACCAGTGACACCCGACAGGGGGCGCGGGGCTACACCTTC.

The chain employs TRBV28 and TRBJ1-2; 9 nucleotides agree with TRBD1. The CDR3 is made up of 15 amino acids. Germline CDR1 is MDHEN and CDR2 is SYDVKM. J was trimmed by 4 bases and V by 6 bases; bases with no gene match: 9. The CDR3 nucleotides are TGTGCCAGCAGGCCCCCAATGACAGGGGGCTATGGCTACACCTTC. Its protein product is CASRPPMTGGYGYTF.

This clone appeared a single time. The rearrangement uses TRBV10-2 and TRBJ2-1; 8 nucleotides agree with TRBD2. Germline V gene data show CDR1 as WSHSY and CDR2 as SAAADI. The CDR3 covers 16 residues. Trimming removed 6 bases from V and 7 bases from J; junction bases left unmatched: 14. The CDR3 spells CASRARGAQAVNEQFF. For the CDR3, the DNA is TGCGCCAGCAGAGCGCGGGGGGCCCAGGCCGTAAATGAGCAGTTCTTC.

On this clone: In the same sample, other DNA sequences code for this CDR3. The chain combines TRBV2 with TRBJ2-7; D is possibly TRBD1 (6 bases). Deletions cut 4 bases from V and 2 bases from J, with 6 bases between. Germline CDR1 reads SNHLY; CDR2 reads FYNNEI. This CDR3 has 12 amino acids. The CDR3 DNA is TGTGCCAGCAGTGGGACAGCCTACGAGCAGTACTTC. Residues: CASSGTAYEQYF.

In its sample, this clone was seen once. The chain carries TRBV9 and TRBJ2-3; D uncertain. CDR1 and CDR2 from the germline V gene are SGDLS and YYNGEE. The CDR3 has 12 amino acids. Trimming left V 3 bases short and J 2 bases short, with 4 bases between. As DNA, the CDR3 is TGTGCCAGCAGCGCAATCACAGATACGCAGTATTTT. It specifies CASSAITDTQYF.

The CDR3, as DNA: TGTGCCAGCAGTTTACCGGGACAGGGGTGGAACGAGCAGTACTTC. Its translation: CASSLPGQGWNEQYF. This chain connects TRBV28 to TRBJ2-7, with 10 bases identical to TRBD1. This CDR3 contains 15 residues. Germline CDR1 reads MDHEN; CDR2 reads SYDVKM. Trimming cost V 2 bases and J 5 bases; bases outside gene matches: 6.

The chain recombines TRBV19 with TRBJ1-1; 7 nucleotides line up with TRBD1. Germline V gives CDR1 LNHDA, CDR2 SQIVND (reference sequence). The CDR3 has 17 residues. Trimming at V came to 5 bases and at J to 4 bases, leaving 16 bases not matched to a gene. The CDR3 here is CASSARRTGRGSTEAFF. The CDR3 region has the DNA TGTGCCAGTAGTGCAAGACGGACAGGTCGGGGGAGCACTGAAGCTTTCTTT.

CDR3 sequence (DNA): TGTGCCTGGAGTACCCACAGGGGGCTAACCGGAAACACCATATATTTT. The encoded protein is CAWSTHRGLTGNTIYF. The rearrangement joins TRBV30 to TRBJ1-3; TRBD1 aligns across 9 bases. The CDR3 is made up of 16 amino acids. In germline, CDR1 is GTSNPN, CDR2 SVGIG (reference sequence). Trimming at V came to 2 bases and at J to 4 bases, leaving 9 bases not matched to a gene.

The chain uses TRBV9 and TRBJ1-5, with D perhaps matching TRBD1 (5 bases). CDR3 size: 15 residues. Germline V CDR1 and CDR2: SGDLS, YYNGEE. V was pared by 5 bases and J by 5 bases, with 17 bases between. The CDR3 loop is CASRVKGAPYQPQHF. The CDR3 coding sequence is TGTGCCAGCAGGGTAAAAGGGGCCCCCTATCAGCCCCAGCATTTT. Filled out from reference TRBV9 and TRBJ1-5, the complete variable domain reads DSGVTQTPKHLITATGQRVTLRCSPRSGDLSVYWYQQSLDQGLQFLIQYYNGEERAKGNILERFSAQQFPDLHSELNLSSLELGDSALYFCASRVKGAPYQPQHFGDGTRLSIL.

The chain employs TRBV28 and TRBJ2-5; 9 positions match TRBD2. V was pared by 4 bases and J by 2 bases, with 8 bases of the junction left unmatched. The germline CDR1 and CDR2 sequences are MDHEN and SYDVKM. CDR3 length: 16 residues. CDR3 DNA sequence: TGTGCCAGCAGTTCCTGGCGGCGGGGGGGTCAAGAGACCCAGTACTTC. It specifies CASSSWRRGGQETQYF.

The chain joins TRBV4-1 to TRBJ2-3; 8 positions match TRBD2. This CDR3 is 18 amino acids long. V shed 7 bases, J shed 4 bases, and the junction held 19 bases outside the gene matches. CDR1 is MGHRA, CDR2 YSYEKL, per germline. The CDR3 reads CASTLGGLAGGGADTQYF. CDR3 coding DNA: TGCGCCAGCACCCTAGGAGGGCTAGCGGGCGGAGGGGCAGATACGCAGTATTTT.

The V call is TRBV9, the J call TRBJ2-7, with no clear D. V gave up 0 bases and J gave up 2 bases, with 9 bases separating them. This CDR3 spans 14 amino acids. Germline V lookup: CDR1 SGDLS, CDR2 YYNGEE. This CDR3 reads CASSVDGWAYEQYF. The CDR3 DNA follows: TGTGCCAGCAGCGTAGACGGGTGGGCCTACGAGCAGTACTTC.

This chain connects TRBV5-5 to TRBJ1-1, with D possibly TRBD1 on 5 matching bases. The CDR3 is made up of 14 amino acids. V dropped 5 bases and J dropped 3 bases, with 14 bases sitting between them. Germline CDR1 reads SGHKS; CDR2 reads YYEKEE (reference sequence). CDR3 nucleotide sequence: TGTGCCAGCAGTCGAGACAGTTGGGACACTGAAGCTTTCTTT. The encoded protein is CASSRDSWDTEAFF. Full variable domain (remainder filled in from reference TRBV5-5 and TRBJ1-1): DAGVTQSPTHLIKTRGQQVTLRCSPISGHKSVSWYQQVLGQGPQFIFQYYEKEERGRGNFPDRFSARQFPNYSSELNVNALLLGDSALYLCASSRDSWDTEAFFGQGTRLTVV.

The V gene is TRBV7-8, the J gene TRBJ2-5; the match to TRBD2 covers 7 bases. The CDR3 length is 15 residues. CDR1 SGHVS and CDR2 FQNEAQ come from the germline V gene. V shed 4 bases, J shed 3 bases, and the junction held 8 bases outside the gene matches. The CDR3 reads CASSSITSGKETQYF. The DNA for the CDR3 is TGTGCCAGCAGCTCCATTACAAGCGGGAAAGAGACCCAGTACTTC.